The entry below describes one T cell receptor (beta chain). Its antigen is undetermined. The PCR was carried out with 60 Vbeta primers and 13 Jbeta primers. Repertoires were generated with immunoSEQ multiplex PCR, while TCRdb's copy carries only in-frame clones and drops some. The profile covers 150,000 to 200,000 clones, with roughly 86% appearing a single time and around 3.6% taken by the ten largest. This entry comes from a study of cytomegalovirus exposure and HLA in healthy donors. Study-wide background: The roughly 120 million unique TCR beta sequences, from about 170 million T cells, were found by an earlier analysis.

General observations from the study: At a 0.05 false discovery rate, a later analysis found around 15,000 TCR beta sequences to be associated with HLA alleles. Only CMV serostatus was available as immune exposure information. Most subjects had HLA-A and HLA-B alleles reportedly predicted accurately by TCR beta sequences.

Input material: PBMCs. The sequence came from a man aged 40-55 years in good health and CMV-seropositive.

CDR3: CASSVGSGRDGTQYF. The CDR3 region has the DNA TGTGCCAGCAGCGTAGGGAGCGGGAGGGACGGGACCCAGTACTTC. The genes are TRBV9 and TRBJ2-5, with 10 bases lining up with TRBD2. Germline trimming cut 0 bases from V and 7 bases from J; bases unmatched to any gene: 6. The CDR3 is made up of 15 amino acids. Germline values: CDR1 SGDLS, CDR2 YYNGEE.